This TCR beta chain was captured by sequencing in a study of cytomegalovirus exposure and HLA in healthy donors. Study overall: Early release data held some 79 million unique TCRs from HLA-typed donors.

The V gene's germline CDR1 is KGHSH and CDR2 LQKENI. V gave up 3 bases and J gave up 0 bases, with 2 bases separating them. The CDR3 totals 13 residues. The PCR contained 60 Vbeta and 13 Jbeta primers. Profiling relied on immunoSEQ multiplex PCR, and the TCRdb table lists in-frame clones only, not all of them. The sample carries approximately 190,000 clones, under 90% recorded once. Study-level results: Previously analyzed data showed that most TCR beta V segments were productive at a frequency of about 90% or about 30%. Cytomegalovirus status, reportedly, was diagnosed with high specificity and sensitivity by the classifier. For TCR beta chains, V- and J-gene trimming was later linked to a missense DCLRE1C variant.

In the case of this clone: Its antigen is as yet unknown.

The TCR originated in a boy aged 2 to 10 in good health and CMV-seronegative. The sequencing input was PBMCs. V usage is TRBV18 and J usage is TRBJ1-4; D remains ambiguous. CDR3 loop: CASSPTTNEKLFF. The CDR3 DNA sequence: TGTGCCAGCTCACCCACAACTAATGAAAAACTGTTTTTT.